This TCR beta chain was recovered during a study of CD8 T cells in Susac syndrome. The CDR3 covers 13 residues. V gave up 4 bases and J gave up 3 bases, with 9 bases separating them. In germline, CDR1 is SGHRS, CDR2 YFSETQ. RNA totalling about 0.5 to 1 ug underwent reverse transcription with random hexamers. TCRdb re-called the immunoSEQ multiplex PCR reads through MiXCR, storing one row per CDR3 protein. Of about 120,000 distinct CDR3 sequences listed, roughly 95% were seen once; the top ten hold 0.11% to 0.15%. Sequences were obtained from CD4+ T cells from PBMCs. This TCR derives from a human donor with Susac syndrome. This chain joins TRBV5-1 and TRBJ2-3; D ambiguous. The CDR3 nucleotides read TGCGCCAGCAGCAAAGCTACAACAGATACGCAGTATTTT. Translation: CASSKATTDTQYF.